This TCR beta chain was found in a study of T cells in Graves' hyperthyroidism and ophthalmopathy. Study as a whole: Once the initial diagnosis was made, peripheral blood was obtained before any treatment.

The V gene's germline CDR1 is MNHNS and CDR2 SASEGT. This CDR3 is 17 amino acids long. V was pared by 2 bases and J by 5 bases, with 19 bases between. This clonotype was detected ten times or more. Researchers amplified the TCR beta CDR3 regions from RNA transcripts. Carried out on the TCR CDR3, a first-round RT-PCR used the HTBI primer set. TCRdb reanalysed the multiplex PCR reads using MiXCR and keeps one entry per CDR3 protein. The sample has 300,000 to 350,000 distinct CDR3 sequences, roughly 15% seen once. This receptor was identified in a man aged 30 to 39 with Graves' hyperthyroidism. The chain is built from TRBV6-1 and TRBJ1-5; TRBD1 might be the D (5 bases). The sequenced sample consisted of blood. CDR3 protein: CASSERGGWGEHQPQHF. CDR3 nucleotides: TGTGCCAGCAGTGAACGGGGCGGATGGGGTGAGCATCAGCCCCAGCATTTT.